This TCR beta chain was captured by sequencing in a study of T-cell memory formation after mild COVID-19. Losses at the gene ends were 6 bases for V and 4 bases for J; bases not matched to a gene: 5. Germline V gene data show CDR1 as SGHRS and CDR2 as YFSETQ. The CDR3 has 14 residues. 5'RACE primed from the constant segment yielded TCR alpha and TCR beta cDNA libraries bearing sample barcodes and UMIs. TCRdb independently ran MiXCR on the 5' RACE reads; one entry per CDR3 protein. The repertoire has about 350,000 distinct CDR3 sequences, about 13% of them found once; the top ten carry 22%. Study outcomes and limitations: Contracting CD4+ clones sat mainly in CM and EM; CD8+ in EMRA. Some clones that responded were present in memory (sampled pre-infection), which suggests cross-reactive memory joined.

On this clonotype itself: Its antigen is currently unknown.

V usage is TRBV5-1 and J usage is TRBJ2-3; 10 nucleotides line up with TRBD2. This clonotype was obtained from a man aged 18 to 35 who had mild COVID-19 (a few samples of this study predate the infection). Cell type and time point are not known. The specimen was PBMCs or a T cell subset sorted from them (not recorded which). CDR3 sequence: CASKGLASADTQYF. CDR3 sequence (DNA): TGCGCCAGCAAGGGACTAGCGTCGGCAGATACGCAGTATTTT.